The source of this TCR beta chain is a study of siplizumab effects on memory and regulatory T cells. The V end was cut by 8 bases, the J end by 0 bases, with 14 bases between. Germline V gene sequence: CDR1 LNHDA, CDR2 SQIVND (reference sequence). The CDR3 spans 15 residues. General observations from the study: Siplizumab significantly lowered the alloreactive sequences that could be traced to unstimulated CD4+ memory cells.

The repertoire was sequenced with immunoSEQ multiplex PCR; TCRdb's copy has only in-frame clones and lacks some. This table has about 100,000 clones, about 94% appearing once. In the case of this clone: Its antigen is still unknown.

Sequencing input: non-Treg CD4+ T cells sorted from blood. The origin of this receptor is a human donor in good health. This chain links TRBV19 with TRBJ1-3; the D is unclear. The CDR3 coding sequence is TGTGCCAGTGGGAAAGGCGATAACTCTGGAAACACCATATATTTT. Protein product: CASGKGDNSGNTIYF.